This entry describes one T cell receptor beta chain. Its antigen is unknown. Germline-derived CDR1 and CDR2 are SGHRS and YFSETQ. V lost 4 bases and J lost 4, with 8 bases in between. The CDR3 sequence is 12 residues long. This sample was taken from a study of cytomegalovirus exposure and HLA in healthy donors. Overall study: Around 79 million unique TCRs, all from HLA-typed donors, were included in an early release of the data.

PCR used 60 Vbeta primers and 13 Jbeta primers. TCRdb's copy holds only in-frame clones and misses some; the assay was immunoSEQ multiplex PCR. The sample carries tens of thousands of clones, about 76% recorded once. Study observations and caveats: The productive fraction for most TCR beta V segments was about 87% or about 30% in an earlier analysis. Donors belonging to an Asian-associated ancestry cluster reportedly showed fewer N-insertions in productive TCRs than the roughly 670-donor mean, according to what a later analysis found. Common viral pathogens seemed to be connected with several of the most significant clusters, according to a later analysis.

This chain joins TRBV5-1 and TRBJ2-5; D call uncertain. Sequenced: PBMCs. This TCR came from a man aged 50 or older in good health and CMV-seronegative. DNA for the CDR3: TGCGCCAGCAGCGGCTTTACAGAGACCCAGTACTTC. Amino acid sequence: CASSGFTETQYF.